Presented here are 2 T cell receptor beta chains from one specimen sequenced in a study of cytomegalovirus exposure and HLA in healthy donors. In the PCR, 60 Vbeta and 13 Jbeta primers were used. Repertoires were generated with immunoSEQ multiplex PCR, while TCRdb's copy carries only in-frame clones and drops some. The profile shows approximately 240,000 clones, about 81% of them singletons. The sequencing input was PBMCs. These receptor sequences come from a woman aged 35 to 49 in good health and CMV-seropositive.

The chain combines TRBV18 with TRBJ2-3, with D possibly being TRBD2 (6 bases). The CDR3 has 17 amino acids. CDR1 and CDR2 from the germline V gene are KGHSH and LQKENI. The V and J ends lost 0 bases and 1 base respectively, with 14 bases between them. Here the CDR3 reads CASSPPGGGIRTDTQYF. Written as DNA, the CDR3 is TGTGCCAGCTCACCACCGGGTGGAGGGATTCGCACAGATACGCAGTATTTT. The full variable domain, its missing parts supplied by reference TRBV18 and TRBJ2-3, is NAGVMQNPRHLVRRRGQEARLRCSPMKGHSHVYWYRQLPEEGLKFMVYLQKENIIDESGMPKERFSAEFPKEGPSILRIQQVVRGDSAAYFCASSPPGGGIRTDTQYFGPGTRLTVL.

CDR3 nucleotides: TGTGCCTGGTGGACAGGGGGGGTCTCTGGGGCCAACGTCCTGACTTTC. Translating gives CAWWTGGVSGANVLTF. The V call is TRBV30, the J call TRBJ2-6, with 10 bases lining up with TRBD1. The germline V gene has CDR1 GTSNPN and CDR2 SVGIG (reference sequence). Trimming removed 5 bases from V and 0 bases from J; junction bases left unmatched: 4. This CDR3 is built from 16 residues.